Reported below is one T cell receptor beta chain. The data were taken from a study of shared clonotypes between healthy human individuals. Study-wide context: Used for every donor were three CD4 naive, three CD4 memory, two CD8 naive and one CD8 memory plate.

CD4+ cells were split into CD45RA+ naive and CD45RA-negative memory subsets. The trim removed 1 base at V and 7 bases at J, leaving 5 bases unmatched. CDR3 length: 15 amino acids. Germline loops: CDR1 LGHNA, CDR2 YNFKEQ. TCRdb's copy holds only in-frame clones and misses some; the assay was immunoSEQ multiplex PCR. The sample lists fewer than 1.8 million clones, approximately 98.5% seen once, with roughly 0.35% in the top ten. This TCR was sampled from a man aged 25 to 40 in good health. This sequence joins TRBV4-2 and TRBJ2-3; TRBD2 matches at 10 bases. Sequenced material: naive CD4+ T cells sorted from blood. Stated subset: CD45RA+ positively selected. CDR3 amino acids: CASSQGLAGDHTQYF. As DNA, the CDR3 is TGTGCCAGCAGCCAAGGCCTAGCGGGAGATCATACGCAGTATTTT.